What follows is one T cell receptor beta chain and its context. Its antigen target is currently unknown. Qualities for individual bases were not recorded, and no much larger clone is one base off. This sample stems from a study of CD8+ T cells in alopecia areata (dated by TCRdb to 2017 to 2018). Background for the entire study: To study T cell clonal expansion in alopecia areata, the researchers applied high-throughput TCRbeta sequencing to both the C3H/HeJ mouse model and human patients. Scalp tissue and sorted CD4+ and CD8+ peripheral blood T cells from patchy and totalis/universalis alopecia areata patients and from healthy controls were covered by human TCRbeta sequencing. Clonality in the scalp was compared among normal scalp (n=4), patchy alopecia areata scalp (n=8), and alopecia totalis/universalis scalp (n=8). RNA was obtained with the PAXgene miRNA kit for fixed scalp, the miRNeasy kit for PBMCs, and the RNeasy kit for mouse skin. TCRbeta CDR3 regions were amplified by immunoSEQ multiplex PCR using 35 Vbeta forward and 13 Jbeta reverse primers. Study-wide conclusions, independent of this receptor: Scalp TCR repertoire analysis is complicated because resident alphabeta T cells in normal human skin are also sequenced, whereas mouse skin is dominated by gammadelta T cells. Compared with normal scalp, lesional scalp, particularly in alopecia totalis/universalis, had higher clonality and more expanded CD8+ clones, which suggests antigenic drive. Shared TCR sequences between patients were less evident than in mice, which may be partly attributable to HLA diversity in the patient population.

Library preparation employed the immunoSEQ multiplex PCR assay. For TCR sequencing, RNA was extracted from every sample and reverse transcribed into cDNA to serve as template. First-strand cDNA was synthesized with SuperScript III using a 2:1 mix of oligo-dT and random hexamers. Amplification bias was assessed with a synthetic immune receptor repertoire, and residual bias was removed computationally. In the original analysis: Raw reads were preprocessed to remove errors, and CDR3 was defined according to IMGT conventions as the region from the conserved cysteine to phenylalanine. Clonality was calculated as 1 minus Shannon entropy normalized by log2 of the number of productive unique TCRs. Scalp TCRbeta sequences were cross-referenced with sorted blood CD4 and CD8 repertoires so that the CD4 or CD8 identity of scalp clones could be inferred. The source is immuneACCESS, and TCRdb retained only in-frame sequences with V and J called. Part of the clones is not carried over; for the studies checked, unresolved V genes explain less than half of this, and the remainder is unexplained. The D gene and trimming were derived from the DNA, and the V and J assignments and clone size from that table. Here the sample has about 200,000 clones; approximately 53% occur a single time. Of the sample, 4% to 6% is held by the ten largest clones.

The CDR3 sequence holds 12 residues, the cysteine and phenylalanine included. Just the 36-base CDR3 DNA is kept, in frame starting at base 1. CDR1 and CDR2, per the germline V gene (reference sequence), are MNHNY and SVGAGI. V was cut back by 7 bases and J by 13 bases, leaving a gap of 19 bases between them. After PBMCs were isolated by density centrifugation and stained for CD3, CD4 and CD8, a FACSAria was used to sort CD4+ and CD8+ T cells. Scalp biopsies and blood samples were obtained from unaffected controls. Sequencing used CD8+ T cells sorted from blood. The sequence links TRBV6-6 to TRBJ1-1; a tentative D match to TRBD1 spans 6 bases. The sequence derives from a human donor in good health. Here the CDR3 is given as CASTGGRDRGFF. In nucleotide form, the sequence is TGTGCCAGCACCGGGGGCAGAGATCGGGGTTTCTTT.